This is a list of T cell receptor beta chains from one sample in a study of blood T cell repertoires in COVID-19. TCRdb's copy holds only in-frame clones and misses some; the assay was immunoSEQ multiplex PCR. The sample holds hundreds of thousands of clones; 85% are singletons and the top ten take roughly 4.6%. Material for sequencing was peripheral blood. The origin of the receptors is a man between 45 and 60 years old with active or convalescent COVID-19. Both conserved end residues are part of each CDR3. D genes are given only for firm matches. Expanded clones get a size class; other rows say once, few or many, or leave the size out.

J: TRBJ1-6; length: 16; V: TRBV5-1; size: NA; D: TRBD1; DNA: TGCGCCAGCAGCTCAGACAGGGCCCAGGGGAATTCACCCCTCCACTTT; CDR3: CASSSDRAQGNSPLHF
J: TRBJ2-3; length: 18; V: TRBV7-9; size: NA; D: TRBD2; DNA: TGTGCCAGCAGCTTAGTTCTAGCGGGAGGGCCTGAGGCAGATACGCAGTATTTT; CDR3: CASSLVLAGGPEADTQYF
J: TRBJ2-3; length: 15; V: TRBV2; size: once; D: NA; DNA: TGTGCCCTCCAAAAGGGGCGGGGTGAGACAGATACGCAGTATTTT; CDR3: CALQKGRGETDTQYF
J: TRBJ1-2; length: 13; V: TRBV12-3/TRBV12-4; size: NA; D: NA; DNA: TGTGCCAGCAGTTTACCCGGGGGGGGTGGCTACACCTTC; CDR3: CASSLPGGGGYTF
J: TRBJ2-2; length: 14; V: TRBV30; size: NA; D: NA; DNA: TGTGCCTGCCAGGGAGGCCAGGCCATTGGGGAGCTGTTTTTT; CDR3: CACQGGQAIGELFF
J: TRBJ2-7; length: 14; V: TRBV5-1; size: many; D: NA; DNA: TGCGCCAGCAGCTTTGATACAGGGCTCTACGAGCAGTACTTC; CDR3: CASSFDTGLYEQYF
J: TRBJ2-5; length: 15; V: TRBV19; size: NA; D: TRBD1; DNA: TGTGCCAGTAGTAGCAGACAGGGGGTGCTTGAGACCCAGTACTTC; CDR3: CASSSRQGVLETQYF
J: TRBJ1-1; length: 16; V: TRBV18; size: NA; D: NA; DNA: TGTGCCAGCTCACCACGGGGAGGGGCCGAGAACACTGAAGCTTTCTTT; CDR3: CASSPRGGAENTEAFF
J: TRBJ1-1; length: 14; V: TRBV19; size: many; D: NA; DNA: TGTGCCAGTAGCGAGCCGCAGGGAGGAGGTGAAGCTTTCTTT; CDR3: CASSEPQGGGEAFF
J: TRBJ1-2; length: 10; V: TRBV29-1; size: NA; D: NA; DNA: TGCAGCGCGAGCAGGGATGGCTACACCTTC; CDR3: CSASRDGYTF
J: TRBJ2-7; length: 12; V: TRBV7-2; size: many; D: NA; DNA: TGTGCCAGCAGCTTAGACAGGGACAAGCAGTACTTC; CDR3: CASSLDRDKQYF
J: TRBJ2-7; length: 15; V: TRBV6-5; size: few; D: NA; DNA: TGTGCCAGCAGTTACGTACAGGGCGCCTCCTACGAGCAGTACTTC; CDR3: CASSYVQGASYEQYF
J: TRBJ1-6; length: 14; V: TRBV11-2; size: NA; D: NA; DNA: TGTGCCAGCAGCTCAGAGGCAGGATCTTCACCCCTCCACTTT; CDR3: CASSSEAGSSPLHF
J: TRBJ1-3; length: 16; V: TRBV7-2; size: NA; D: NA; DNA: TGTGCCAGCAGCCCCTCTGGGGGCGTTGGGGGCAACACCATATATTTT; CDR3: CASSPSGGVGGNTIYF
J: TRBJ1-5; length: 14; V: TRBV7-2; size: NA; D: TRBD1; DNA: TGTGCCAGCAGCTTAGGGGGACAGGGGAGGCCCCAGCATTTT; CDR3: CASSLGGQGRPQHF
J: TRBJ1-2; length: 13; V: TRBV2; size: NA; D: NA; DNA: TGTGCCAGCAGTGACAGGGCCCATCTAGGGTACACCTTC; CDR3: CASSDRAHLGYTF
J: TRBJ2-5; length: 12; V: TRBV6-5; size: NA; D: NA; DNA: TGTGCCAGTGGAGGGCTAGGAGAGACCCAGTACTTC; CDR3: CASGGLGETQYF
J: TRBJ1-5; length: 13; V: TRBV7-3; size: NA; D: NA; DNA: TGTGCCAGCAGCTTAGGTCGGTTACAGCCCCAGCATTTT; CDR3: CASSLGRLQPQHF
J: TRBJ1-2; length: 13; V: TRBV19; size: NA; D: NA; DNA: TGTGCCAGTAGTACAACAGGTCCCTATGGCTACACCTTC; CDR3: CASSTTGPYGYTF
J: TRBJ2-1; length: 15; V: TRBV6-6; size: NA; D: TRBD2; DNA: TGTGCCAGCCTACATCATAGCGGGACCTACAATGAGCAGTTCTTC; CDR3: CASLHHSGTYNEQFF
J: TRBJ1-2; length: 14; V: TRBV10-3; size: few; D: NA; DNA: TGTGCCATCAGTGGCGGGGTCTCGAACTATGGCTACACCTTC; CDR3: CAISGGVSNYGYTF
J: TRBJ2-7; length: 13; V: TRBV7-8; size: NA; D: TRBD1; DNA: TGTGCCAGCGGGCGAGCAGGGGGCTACGAGCAGTACTTC; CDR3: CASGRAGGYEQYF
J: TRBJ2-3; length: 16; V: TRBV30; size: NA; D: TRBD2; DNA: TGTGCCTGGGGTAGCGGGAGGGCCATGTTAACAGATACGCAGTATTTT; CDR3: CAWGSGRAMLTDTQYF
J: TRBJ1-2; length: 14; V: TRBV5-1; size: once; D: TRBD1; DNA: TGCGCCAGCAGCCCGGGGGACAGGGACTATGGCTACACCTTC; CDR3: CASSPGDRDYGYTF
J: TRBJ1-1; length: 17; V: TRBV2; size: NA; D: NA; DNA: TGTGCCAGCTCGTCTCTAGAGAACCGATATATGAACACTGAAGCTTTCTTT; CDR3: CASSSLENRYMNTEAFF
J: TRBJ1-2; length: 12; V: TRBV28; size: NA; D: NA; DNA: TGTGCCAGCAGCCCGTCGGGATATGGCTACACCTTC; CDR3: CASSPSGYGYTF
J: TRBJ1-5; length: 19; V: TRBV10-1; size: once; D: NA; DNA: TGCGCCAGCAGCACAGCGGGTGTACAGATCCGTCTTTTCTATCAGCCCCAGCATTTT; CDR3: CASSTAGVQIRLFYQPQHF
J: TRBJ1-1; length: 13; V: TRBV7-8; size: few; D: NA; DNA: TGTGCCAGCAGCCCCGGTAGGGGTGGTGAAGCTTTCTTT; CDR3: CASSPGRGGEAFF
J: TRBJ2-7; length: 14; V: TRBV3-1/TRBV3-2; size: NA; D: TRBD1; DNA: TGTGCCAGCAGCCGAGGACAGGGGGCCTACGAGCAGTACTTC; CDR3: CASSRGQGAYEQYF
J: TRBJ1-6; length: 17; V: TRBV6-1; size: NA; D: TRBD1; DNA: TGTGCCAGCAGTGGGTGGACAGGGCCCCCTTTTAATTCACCCCTCCACTTT; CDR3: CASSGWTGPPFNSPLHF
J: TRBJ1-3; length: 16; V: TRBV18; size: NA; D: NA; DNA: TGTGCCAGCTCACCGGTAGGCGTGGGCGCTGGAAACACCATATATTTT; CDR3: CASSPVGVGAGNTIYF
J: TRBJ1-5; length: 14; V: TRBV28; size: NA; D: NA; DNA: TGTGCCAGCAGTTGGCAGGGAAGAAGTCAGCCCCAGCATTTT; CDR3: CASSWQGRSQPQHF
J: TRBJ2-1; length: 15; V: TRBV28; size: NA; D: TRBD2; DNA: TGTGCCAGCACCCGTGGCGGGAGTGAACACAATGAGCAGTTCTTC; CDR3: CASTRGGSEHNEQFF
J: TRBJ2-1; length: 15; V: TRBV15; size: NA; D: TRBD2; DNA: TGTGCCACCAGCAGACCGGGACTAGATGCCCATGAGCAGTTCTTC; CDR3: CATSRPGLDAHEQFF
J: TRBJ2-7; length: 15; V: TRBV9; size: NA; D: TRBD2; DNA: TGTGCCAGCAGCGTATCTAGCGGGAGTTTCTACGAGCAGTACTTC; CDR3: CASSVSSGSFYEQYF
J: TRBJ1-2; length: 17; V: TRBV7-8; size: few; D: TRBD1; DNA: TGTGCCAGCAGCTTGGTTTTTAGCCGGGACAGAAACTATGGCTACACCTTC; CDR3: CASSLVFSRDRNYGYTF
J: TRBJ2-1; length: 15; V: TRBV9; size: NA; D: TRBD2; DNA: TGTGCCAGCAGCCCTACAGCGGGAGAAGACAATGAGCAGTTCTTC; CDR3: CASSPTAGEDNEQFF
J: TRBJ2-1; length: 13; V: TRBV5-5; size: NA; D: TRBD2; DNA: TGTGCCAGCAGCTTACAACCGGGACTAGCGATGTTCTTC; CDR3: CASSLQPGLAMFF
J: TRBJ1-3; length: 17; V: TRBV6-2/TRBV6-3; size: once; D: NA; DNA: TGTGCCAGCAGTTTCCTTGGACAGTTCGCCTCTGGAAACACCATATATTTT; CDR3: CASSFLGQFASGNTIYF
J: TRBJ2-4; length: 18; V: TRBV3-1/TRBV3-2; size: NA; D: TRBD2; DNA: TGTGCCAGCAGCCAAGGGACTAGCGGGCTTCTAGCCAAAAACATTCAGTACTTC; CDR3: CASSQGTSGLLAKNIQYF
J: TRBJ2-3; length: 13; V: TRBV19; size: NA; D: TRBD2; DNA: TGTGCCAGTAGTAGCGGGAGCCGGGATACGCAGTATTTT; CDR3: CASSSGSRDTQYF
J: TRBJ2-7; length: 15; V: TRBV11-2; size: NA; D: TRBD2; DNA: TGTGCCAGCAGCTTGAGGGCGGGAGGGCCCTACGAGCAGTACTTC; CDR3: CASSLRAGGPYEQYF
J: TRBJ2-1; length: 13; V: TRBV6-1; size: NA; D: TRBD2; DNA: TGTGCCAGCAGTGAGTGGGAGCGGGAGGAAAAGTTCTTC; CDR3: CASSEWEREEKFF
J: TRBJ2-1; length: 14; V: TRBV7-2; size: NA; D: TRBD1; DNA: TGTGCCAGCAGCTTGACAGGGGGCTACAATGAGCAGTTCTTC; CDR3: CASSLTGGYNEQFF
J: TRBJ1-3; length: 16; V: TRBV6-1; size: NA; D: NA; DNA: TGTGCCAGCAGTGTCAGGGGAGACAGCTCTGGAAACACCATATATTTT; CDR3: CASSVRGDSSGNTIYF
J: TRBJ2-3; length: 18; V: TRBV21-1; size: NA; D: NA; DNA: TGTGAGTTGGGGGGTGATGGGGCTAGCGGGAGGAGGGCAGATACGCAGTATTTT; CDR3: CELGGDGASGRRADTQYF
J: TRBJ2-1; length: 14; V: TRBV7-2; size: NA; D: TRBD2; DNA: TGTGCCAGCAGCTTTAGCGGGGGCAACAATGAGCAGTTCTTC; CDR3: CASSFSGGNNEQFF